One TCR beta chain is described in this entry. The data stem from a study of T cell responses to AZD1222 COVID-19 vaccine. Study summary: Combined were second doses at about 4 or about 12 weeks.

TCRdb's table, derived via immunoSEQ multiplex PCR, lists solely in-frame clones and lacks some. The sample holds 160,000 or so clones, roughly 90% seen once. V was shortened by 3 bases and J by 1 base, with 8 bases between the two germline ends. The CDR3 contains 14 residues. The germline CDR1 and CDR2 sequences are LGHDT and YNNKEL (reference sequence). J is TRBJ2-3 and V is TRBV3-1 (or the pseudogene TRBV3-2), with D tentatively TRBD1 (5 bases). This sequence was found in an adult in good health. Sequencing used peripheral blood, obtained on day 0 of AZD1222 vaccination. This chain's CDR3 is CASSQEGGTDTQYF. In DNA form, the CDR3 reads TGTGCCAGCAGCCAGGAAGGGGGCACAGATACGCAGTATTTT.